In its sample, the clone carrying this TCR beta chain was seen a few times. Its specificity is unknown. TCRdb redid the calling of the RT-PCR reads with MiXCR, one entry per CDR3 protein. The sample lists 600,000 to 850,000 distinct CDR3 sequences, 14% occurring once. This sample was included in a study of response to subunit inactivated influenza vaccine. Findings and caveats of the study: Few new T cells, the authors suggested, are recruited by each seasonal influenza vaccination.

Germline V gives CDR1 LGHNA, CDR2 YSLEER. The CDR3 covers 15 residues. Trimming left V 0 bases short and J 1 base short, with 9 bases between. The material sequenced was PBMCs from blood, taken approximately 15 days before vaccination. The chain combines TRBV4-3 with TRBJ2-5; D is unclear. The receptor was derived from a man aged 50 to 60 who received an inactivated influenza vaccine. The CDR3, as DNA: TGCGCCAGCAGCCAAGATGCACTAACCCAAGAGACCCAGTACTTC. Encoded protein: CASSQDALTQETQYF.